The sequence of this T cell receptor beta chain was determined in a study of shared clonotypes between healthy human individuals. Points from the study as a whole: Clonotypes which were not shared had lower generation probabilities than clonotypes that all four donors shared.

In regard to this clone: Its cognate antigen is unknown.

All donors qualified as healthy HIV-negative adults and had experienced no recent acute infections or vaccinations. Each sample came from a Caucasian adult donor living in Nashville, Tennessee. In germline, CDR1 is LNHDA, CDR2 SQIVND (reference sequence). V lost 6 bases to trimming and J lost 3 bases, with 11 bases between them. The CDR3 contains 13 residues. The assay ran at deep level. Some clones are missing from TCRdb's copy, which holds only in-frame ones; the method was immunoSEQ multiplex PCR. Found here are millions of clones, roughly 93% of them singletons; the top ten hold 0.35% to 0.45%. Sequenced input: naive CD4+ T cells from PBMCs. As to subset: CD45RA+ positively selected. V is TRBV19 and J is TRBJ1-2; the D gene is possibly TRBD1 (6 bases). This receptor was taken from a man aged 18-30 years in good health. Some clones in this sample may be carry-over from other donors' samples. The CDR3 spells CASRRQEYYGYTF. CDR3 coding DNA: TGTGCCAGTAGGCGACAGGAATACTATGGCTACACCTTC.